The 2 T cell receptor beta chains reported below all come from one sample, sequenced in a study of response to subunit inactivated influenza vaccine. One entry per CDR3 protein, called by TCRdb with MiXCR from the RT-PCR reads. The sample records some 500,000 distinct CDR3 sequences, 15% to 20% being singletons. The sample was CD4+ T cells sorted from PBMCs, taken approximately 25 months after vaccination. These receptor sequences come from a man between 50 and 69 years old who received an inactivated influenza vaccine.

At least ten counts were recorded for this clonotype. The chain combines TRBV4-1 with TRBJ2-5; 8 bases are shared with TRBD1. The junction had 8 bases not matched to a gene; V was cut back by 4 bases and J by 4 bases. Germline V gene sequence: CDR1 MGHRA, CDR2 YSYEKL. The CDR3 consists of 15 residues. DNA for the CDR3: TGCGCCAGCAGCCTTTCCGGACAGGGCTCAGAGACCCAGTACTTC. Translated, it gives CASSLSGQGSETQYF.

This clonotype was detected only a few times. This chain joins TRBV7-3 and TRBJ1-2; 8 positions agree with TRBD1. Germline V gene data show CDR1 as SGHTA and CDR2 as FQGTGA. CDR3 length equals 14 residues. Unmatched junction bases numbered 8, after V lost 5 bases and J lost 6 bases. The CDR3 coding sequence is TGTGCCAGCAGCCTTAACTCAGGGGGCGATGGCTACACCTTC. It codes for CASSLNSGGDGYTF.